The clone carrying this TCR beta chain was recorded at least ten times. The sample belongs to a study of neurological immune-mediated disorders. The cDNA was synthesized by 5'RACE incorporating 10-nucleotide random UMIs. TCRdb itself ran the 5' RACE reads through MiXCR, one entry per CDR3 protein. This sample has roughly 80,000 distinct CDR3 sequences, with about 9.5% found just once. This CDR3 spans 15 amino acids. J was trimmed by 9 bases and V by 0 bases; bases with no gene match: 7. CDR1 SQVTM and CDR2 ANQGSEA come from the germline V gene. What was sequenced was PBMCs. The J gene is TRBJ2-5, the V gene TRBV29-1, with TRBD2 identical over 13 bases. The sequence was obtained from a man between 50 and 59 years old in good health. CDR3 bases: TGCAGCGTTGAAGATCGGGGGACTAGCGGGACCGCCCAGTACTTC. Its translation is CSVEDRGTSGTAQYF.